What follows are 18 T cell receptor beta chains derived from one specimen sequenced in a study of blood T cell repertoires in COVID-19. The assay was immunoSEQ multiplex PCR, and TCRdb's table has in-frame clones only and misses some. The repertoire holds about 160,000 clones, around 74% seen once, with 8.1% in the top ten. Material: peripheral blood. The origin of the receptors is a woman aged 55 to 70 with COVID-19, enrolled during active disease.

This clone has just one count. The chain employs TRBV5-1 and TRBJ1-2, with TRBD1 as a possible D gene (6 bases). Germline assignment: CDR1 SGHRS and CDR2 YFSETQ. V dropped 0 bases and J dropped 6 bases, with 15 bases sitting between them. This CDR3 comprises 15 residues. Here the CDR3 DNA reads TGCGCCAGCAGCTTGGGCCAGGGGTTTTCAAATGGCTACACCTTC. Translating it yields CASSLGQGFSNGYTF.

The chain uses TRBV10-3 and TRBJ1-2; TRBD1 agrees at 7 bases. The length of the CDR3 is 13 residues. The germline CDR1 and CDR2 sequences are ENHRY and SYGVKD. J gave up 0 bases and V 10 bases, and 5 bases lay outside the gene matches. CDR3 sequence (DNA): TGTGCCACCACCGGGACAGCTAACTATGGCTACACCTTC. Translating it yields CATTGTANYGYTF.

This clone was counted only a few times. The chain has TRBV2 and TRBJ1-2; D gene unclear. CDR3 size: 13 residues. V lost 4 bases to trimming and J lost 3 bases, with 9 bases between them. Germline lookup yields CDR1 SNHLY and CDR2 FYNNEI. In nucleotides, the CDR3 is TGTGCCAGCAGTGGTAACTTGCACTATGGCTACACCTTC. Its protein is CASSGNLHYGYTF.

The chain has TRBV9 and TRBJ2-3, with TRBD2 matching 7 bases. Germline lookup yields CDR1 SGDLS and CDR2 YYNGEE. J lost 6 bases, V lost 0 bases, and 13 bases had no gene match. CDR3 length: 17 residues. CDR3 bases: TGTGCCAGCAGCGTAGGACCCGTGGGCGGGGGATGGGATACGCAGTATTTT. This translates into CASSVGPVGGGWDTQYF.

The V gene is TRBV6-5, the J gene TRBJ1-6; 8 nucleotides align to TRBD1. The CDR3 contains 15 residues. The J segment lost 9 bases and the V segment lost 7 bases, leaving 11 bases of the junction unmatched. CDR1 is MNHEY and CDR2 is SVGAGI in the germline V gene. CDR3 in DNA: TGTGCCAGCACCCTACGGACAGGGTTTAGTTCACCCCTCCACTTT. It encodes CASTLRTGFSSPLHF.

V is TRBV7-3 and J is TRBJ1-1, with 7 bases matching TRBD1. Germline lookup yields CDR1 SGHTA and CDR2 FQGTGA. Losses at the gene ends were 4 bases for V and 0 bases for J; bases not matched to a gene: 5. This CDR3 region has 15 residues. The CDR3 sequence: CASSSQGQMNTEAFF. The CDR3 nucleotides are TGTGCCAGCAGCTCCCAGGGACAGATGAACACTGAAGCTTTCTTT.

This chain uses TRBV10-3 with TRBJ2-7, with 11 bases that match TRBD2. Trimming cost V 6 bases and J 6 bases; bases outside gene matches: 13. Germline values: CDR1 ENHRY, CDR2 SYGVKD. The length of the CDR3 is 16 residues. The DNA for the CDR3 is TGTGCCATCAGCCCGGGACTAGCGGTTCCCAGGGGCGAGCAGTACTTC. This encodes CAISPGLAVPRGEQYF.

The chain recombines TRBV28 with TRBJ1-1, with D uncertain. V lost 3 bases to trimming and J lost 10 bases, with 21 bases between them. Germline V gene sequence: CDR1 MDHEN, CDR2 SYDVKM. The CDR3 covers 15 residues. This chain's CDR3 is CASSFGVTARTGAFF. The DNA of the CDR3 is TGTGCCAGCAGTTTCGGTGTGACTGCTCGAACCGGAGCTTTCTTT.

This chain joins TRBV7-2 and TRBJ2-2, with a possible D match to TRBD2 (5 bases). V lost 1 base to trimming and J lost 4 bases, with 7 bases between them. Germline V CDR1 and CDR2: SGHTA, FQGNSA. The CDR3 runs to 14 residues. For the CDR3, the DNA is TGTGCCAGCAGCTTAGGGACTTTCACCGGGGAGCTGTTTTTT. Its protein is CASSLGTFTGELFF.

The V gene is TRBV27, the J gene TRBJ2-2; D perhaps matches TRBD1 (5 bases). CDR1 is MNHEY and CDR2 is SMNVEV in the germline V gene (reference sequence). V shed 3 bases and J shed 4 bases, with 9 bases lying between them. CDR3 length: 14 residues. The CDR3 DNA reads TGTGCCAGCAGTTTTCAGGGATCCACCGGGGAGCTGTTTTTT. Translation: CASSFQGSTGELFF.

V is TRBV28 and J is TRBJ2-5; TRBD1 matches 10 bases. The CDR3 has 15 amino acids. Germline values: CDR1 MDHEN, CDR2 SYDVKM. The J segment lost 7 bases and the V segment lost 4 bases, leaving 9 bases of the junction unmatched. This CDR3 reads CASSSNTGTGVTQYF. The CDR3, as DNA: TGTGCCAGCAGTTCAAATACCGGGACAGGGGTGACCCAGTACTTC.

This rearrangement joins TRBV3-1 (or the pseudogene TRBV3-2) to TRBJ1-2, with D perhaps TRBD1 (5 bases). From germline, CDR1 is LGHDT and CDR2 YNNKEL (reference sequence). CDR3 length equals 14 residues. V was pared by 1 base and J by 6 bases, with 12 bases between. The CDR3 reads CASSQVEGRDGYTF. The CDR3 nucleotides read TGTGCCAGCAGCCAAGTCGAGGGGAGGGATGGCTACACCTTC.

This rearrangement joins TRBV3-1 (or the pseudogene TRBV3-2) to TRBJ1-1; 7 nucleotides align to TRBD1. Germline trimming cut 0 bases from V and 4 bases from J; bases unmatched to any gene: 8. Germline V gene sequence: CDR1 LGHDT, CDR2 YNNKEL (reference sequence). The CDR3 totals 16 residues. In DNA form, the CDR3 reads TGTGCCAGCAGCCAAGATGTCGGACAGGTCCGCACTGAAGCTTTCTTT. This gives the protein CASSQDVGQVRTEAFF.

This chain links TRBV9 with TRBJ2-7; perhaps TRBD2 as D (5 bases). The CDR3 runs to 15 residues. Germline V CDR1 and CDR2: SGDLS, YYNGEE. Trimming took 4 bases from V and 5 from J, leaving 19 bases between them. The CDR3 bases are TGTGCCAGCAGCCCCGAGAGACTAATCGACGACGAGCAGTACTTC. Amino acids: CASSPERLIDDEQYF.

The CDR3 reads CASSLDNRGFGDNEQFF. The CDR3 coding sequence is TGCGCCAGCAGCTTGGACAACAGGGGGTTTGGAGACAATGAGCAGTTCTTC. The J gene is TRBJ2-1, the V gene TRBV5-1, with 8 bases matching TRBD1. Germline CDR1 SGHRS, CDR2 YFSETQ. This CDR3 is 17 amino acids long. The trim removed 0 bases at V and 5 bases at J, leaving 10 bases unmatched. The full variable domain, its missing parts supplied by reference TRBV5-1 and TRBJ2-1, is KAGVTQTPRYLIKTRGQQVTLSCSPISGHRSVSWYQQTPGQGLQFLFEYFSETQRNKGNFPGRFSGRQFSNSRSEMNVSTLELGDSALYLCASSLDNRGFGDNEQFFGPGTRLTVL.

The genes are TRBV5-6 and TRBJ1-2, with D perhaps TRBD1 (5 bases). The CDR3 sequence is 14 residues long. Trimming cost V 6 bases and J 4 bases, with 16 bases left between them. Germline V CDR1 and CDR2: SGHDT, YYEEEE. CDR3 amino acids: CASTRWAGRYGYTF. Here the CDR3 DNA reads TGTGCCAGCACCCGGTGGGCAGGGCGCTATGGCTACACCTTC. Complete variable domain (other parts from reference TRBV5-6 and TRBJ1-2): DAGVTQSPTHLIKTRGQQVTLRCSPKSGHDTVSWYQQALGQGPQFIFQYYEEEERQRGNFPDRFSGHQFPNYSSELNVNALLLGDSALYLCASTRWAGRYGYTFGSGTRLTVV.

The chain couples TRBV5-1 to TRBJ1-1; D is ambiguous. CDR1 is SGHRS, CDR2 YFSETQ, per germline. This CDR3 is built from 14 residues. V gave up 3 bases and J gave up 5 bases, with 14 bases separating them. In DNA form, the CDR3 reads TGCGCCAGCAGCTCGTCCGGGGTTGGGACTGAAGCTTTCTTT. It encodes CASSSSGVGTEAFF.

This clone occurred a few times. This chain joins TRBV7-8 and TRBJ1-5; 8 nucleotides agree with TRBD1. CDR1 SGHVS and CDR2 FQNEAQ come from the germline V gene. This CDR3 has 13 residues. CDR3 sequence (DNA): TGTGCTAGCGGACAGGGTGGCAATCAGCCCCAGCATTTT. Translating it yields CASGQGGNQPQHF.